This T cell receptor beta chain was sequenced during a study of post-analysis software for immune sequencing data. Every TCR beta cDNA library bore unique molecular identifiers. MiXCR, applied by TCRdb to the PCR reads, yields one record per CDR3 protein. The sample has 150,000 to 200,000 distinct CDR3 sequences; roughly 40% are singletons. Only one count was recorded for this clonotype. CDR1 is SGHKS, CDR2 YYEKEE, per germline (reference sequence). The ends lost 4 bases at V and 1 base at J; junction bases unmatched: 7. This CDR3 spans 15 amino acids. The sample here was blood, taken after autologous hematopoietic stem cell transplantation. The chain has TRBV5-5 and TRBJ2-5; 7 nucleotides agree with TRBD2. The clonotype comes from a girl under 18 with multiple sclerosis. The CDR3 nucleotides read TGTGCCAGCAGCGGGGGGGTACCCTCCCAAGAGACCCAGTACTTC. Translated, it gives CASSGGVPSQETQYF.